Described below is a single TCR beta chain sequence and its context. The data stem from a study of cytomegalovirus exposure and HLA in healthy donors. Trimming cost V 2 bases and J 6 bases, with 19 bases left between them. CDR3 length: 16 residues. Germline assignment: CDR1 MNHEY and CDR2 SMNVEV (reference sequence). The PCR was carried out with 60 Vbeta primers and 13 Jbeta primers. Method: immunoSEQ multiplex PCR; TCRdb's copy keeps in-frame clones and lacks some. In the table there are 95,000 to 100,000 clones, roughly 82% of which are singletons. The sequencing input was PBMCs. This clonotype was obtained from a middle-aged man in good health and CMV-seronegative. This chain connects TRBV27 to TRBJ1-2; possible D gene TRBD1, 6 bases. The CDR3 protein is CASSLRRPGGIHGYTF. CDR3 coding DNA: TGTGCCAGCAGTTTAAGGCGACCGGGGGGCATCCATGGCTACACCTTC.